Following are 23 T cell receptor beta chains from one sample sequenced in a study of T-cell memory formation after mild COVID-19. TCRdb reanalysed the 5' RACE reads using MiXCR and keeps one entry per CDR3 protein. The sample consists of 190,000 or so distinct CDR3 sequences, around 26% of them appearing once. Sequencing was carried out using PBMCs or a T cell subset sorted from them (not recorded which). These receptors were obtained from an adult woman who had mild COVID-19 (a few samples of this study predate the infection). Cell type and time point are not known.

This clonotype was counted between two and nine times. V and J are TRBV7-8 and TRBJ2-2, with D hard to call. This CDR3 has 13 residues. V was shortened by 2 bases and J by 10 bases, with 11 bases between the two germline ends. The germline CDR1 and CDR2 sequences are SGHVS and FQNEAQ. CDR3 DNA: TGTGCCAGCAGCTTACGGCTAATCGAGGAGCTGTTTTTT. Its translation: CASSLRLIEELFF.

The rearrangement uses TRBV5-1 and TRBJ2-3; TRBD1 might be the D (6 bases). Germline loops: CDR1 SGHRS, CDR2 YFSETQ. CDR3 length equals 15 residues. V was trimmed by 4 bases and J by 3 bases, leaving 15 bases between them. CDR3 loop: CASSTPTGVTDTQYF. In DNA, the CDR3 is TGCGCCAGCAGCACCCCGACAGGAGTGACAGATACGCAGTATTTT.

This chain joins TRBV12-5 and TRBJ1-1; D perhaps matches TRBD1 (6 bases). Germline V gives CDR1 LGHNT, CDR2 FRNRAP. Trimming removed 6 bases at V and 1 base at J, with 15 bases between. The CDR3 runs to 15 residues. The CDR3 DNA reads TGTGCTAGTGGCCGTCGGGCCAGGGGGAACACTGAAGCTTTCTTT. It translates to CASGRRARGNTEAFF.

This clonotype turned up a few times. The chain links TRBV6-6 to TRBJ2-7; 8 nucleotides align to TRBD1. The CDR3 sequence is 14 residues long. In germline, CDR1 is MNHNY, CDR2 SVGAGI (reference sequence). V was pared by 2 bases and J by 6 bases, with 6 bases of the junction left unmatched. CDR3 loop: CASSYGRGQGEQYF. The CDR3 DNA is TGTGCCAGCAGTTACGGCAGGGGGCAGGGCGAGCAGTACTTC.

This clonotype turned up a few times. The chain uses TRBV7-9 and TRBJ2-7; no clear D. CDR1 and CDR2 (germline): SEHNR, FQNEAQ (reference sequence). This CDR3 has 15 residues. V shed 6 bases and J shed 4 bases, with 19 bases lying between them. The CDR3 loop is CASSYSLGRSYEQYF. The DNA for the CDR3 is TGTGCCAGCAGTTACAGCCTAGGGCGGAGTTACGAGCAGTACTTC.

CDR3 loop: CASSLVGGSYEFYEQYF. The CDR3 DNA reads as TGTGCCAGCAGCTTAGTCGGAGGGTCCTACGAATTCTACGAGCAGTACTTC. This chain connects TRBV7-2 to TRBJ2-7, with D perhaps matching TRBD2 (6 bases). The V and J ends lost 1 base and 3 bases respectively, with 19 bases between them. Germline-derived CDR1 and CDR2 are SGHTA and FQGNSA. This CDR3 region has 17 residues.

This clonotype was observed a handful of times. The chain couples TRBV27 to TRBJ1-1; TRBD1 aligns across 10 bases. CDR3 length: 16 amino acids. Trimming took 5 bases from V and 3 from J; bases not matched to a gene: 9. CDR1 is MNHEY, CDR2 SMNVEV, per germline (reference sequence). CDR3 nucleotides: TGTGCCAGCAGTCCCCGGGACAGGGGTCTGGACACTGAAGCTTTCTTT. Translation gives CASSPRDRGLDTEAFF.

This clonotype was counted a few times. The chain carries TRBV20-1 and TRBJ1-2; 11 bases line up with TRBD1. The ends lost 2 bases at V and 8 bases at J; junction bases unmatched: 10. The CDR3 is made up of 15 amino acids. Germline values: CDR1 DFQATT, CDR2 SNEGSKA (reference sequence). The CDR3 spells CSARTAGQGAGGYTF. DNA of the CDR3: TGCAGTGCTAGAACCGCCGGACAGGGGGCCGGAGGCTACACCTTC.

In nucleotides, the CDR3 is TGTGCCAGCAGTGAATGGGGGGACACTGAAGCTTTCTTT. Amino acids: CASSEWGDTEAFF. The chain uses TRBV25-1 and TRBJ1-1; possible D gene TRBD1, 5 bases. The V gene's germline CDR1 is MGHDK and CDR2 SYGVNS. The CDR3 loop spans 13 amino acids. Trimming removed 1 base at V and 3 bases at J, with 6 bases between. The full variable domain, in which reference TRBV25-1 and TRBJ1-1 provide the parts outside the CDR3, is EADIYQTPRYLVIGTGKKITLECSQTMGHDKMYWYQQDPGMELHLIHYSYGVNSTEKGDLSSESTVSRIRTEHFPLTLESARPSHTSQYLCASSEWGDTEAFFGQGTRLTVV.

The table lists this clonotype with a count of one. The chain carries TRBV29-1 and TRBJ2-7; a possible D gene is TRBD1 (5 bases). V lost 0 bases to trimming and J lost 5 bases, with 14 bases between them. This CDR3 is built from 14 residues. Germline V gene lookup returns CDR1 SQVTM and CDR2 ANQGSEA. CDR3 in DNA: TGCAGCGTTGAAGATCAGGATAAAGGGGACGAGCAGTACTTC. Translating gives CSVEDQDKGDEQYF.

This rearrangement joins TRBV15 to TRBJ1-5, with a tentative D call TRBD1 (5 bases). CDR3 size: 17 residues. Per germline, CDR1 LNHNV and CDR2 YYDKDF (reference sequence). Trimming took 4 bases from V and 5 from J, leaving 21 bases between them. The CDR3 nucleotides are TGTGCCACCAGCAAAGACTATGGGCCAGGGAGAGATCAGCCCCAGCATTTT. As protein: CATSKDYGPGRDQPQHF.

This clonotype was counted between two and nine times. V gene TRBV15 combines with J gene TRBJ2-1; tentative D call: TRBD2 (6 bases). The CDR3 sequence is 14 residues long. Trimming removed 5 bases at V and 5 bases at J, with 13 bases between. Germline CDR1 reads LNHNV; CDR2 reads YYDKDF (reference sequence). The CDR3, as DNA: TGTGCCACCAGCCCCCGGGACTTAAACAATGAGCAGTTCTTC. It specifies CATSPRDLNNEQFF.

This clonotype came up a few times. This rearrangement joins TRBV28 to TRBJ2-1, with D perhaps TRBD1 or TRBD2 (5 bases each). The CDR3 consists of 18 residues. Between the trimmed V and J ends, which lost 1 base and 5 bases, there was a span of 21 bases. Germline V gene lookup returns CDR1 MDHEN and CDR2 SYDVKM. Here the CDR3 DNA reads TGTGCCAGCAGTTTATTCGTGGGAGTTAGCGACAGTGACAATGAGCAGTTCTTC. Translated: CASSLFVGVSDSDNEQFF. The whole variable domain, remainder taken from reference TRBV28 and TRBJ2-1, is DVKVTQSSRYLVKRTGEKVFLECVQDMDHENMFWYRQDPGLGLRLIYFSYDVKMKEKGDIPEGYSVSREKKERFSLILESASTNQTSMYLCASSLFVGVSDSDNEQFFGPGTRLTVL.

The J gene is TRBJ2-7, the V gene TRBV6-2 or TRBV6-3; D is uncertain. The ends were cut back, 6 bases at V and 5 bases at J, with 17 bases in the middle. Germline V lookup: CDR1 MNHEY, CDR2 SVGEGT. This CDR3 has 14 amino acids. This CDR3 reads CASREAYSGDEQYF. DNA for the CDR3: TGTGCCAGCAGAGAAGCATATTCTGGGGACGAGCAGTACTTC.

The CDR3 here is CASSPRLAGVADTQYF. The CDR3 nucleotides read TGCGCCAGCAGCCCCAGACTAGCGGGAGTTGCAGATACGCAGTATTTT. The chain combines TRBV5-1 with TRBJ2-3, with 12 bases identical to TRBD2. This CDR3 is built from 16 residues. Trimming took 4 bases from V and 4 from J; bases not matched to a gene: 7. CDR1 SGHRS and CDR2 YFSETQ come from the germline V gene.

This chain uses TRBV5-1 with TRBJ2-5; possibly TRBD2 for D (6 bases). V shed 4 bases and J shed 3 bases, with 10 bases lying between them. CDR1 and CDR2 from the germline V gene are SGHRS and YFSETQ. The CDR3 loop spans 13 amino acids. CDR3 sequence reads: CASSTSSEETQYF. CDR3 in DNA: TGCGCCAGCAGCACATCTAGCGAAGAGACCCAGTACTTC. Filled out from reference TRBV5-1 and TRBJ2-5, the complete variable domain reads KAGVTQTPRYLIKTRGQQVTLSCSPISGHRSVSWYQQTPGQGLQFLFEYFSETQRNKGNFPGRFSGRQFSNSRSEMNVSTLELGDSALYLCASSTSSEETQYFGPGTRLLVL.

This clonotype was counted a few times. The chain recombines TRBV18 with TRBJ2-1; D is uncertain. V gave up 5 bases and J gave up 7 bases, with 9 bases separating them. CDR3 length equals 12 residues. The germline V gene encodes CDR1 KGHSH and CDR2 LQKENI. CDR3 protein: CASSITENEQFF. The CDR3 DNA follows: TGTGCCAGCTCAATCACCGAAAATGAGCAGTTCTTC.

CDR3 region: CASSPSRGRTEAFF. The DNA for the CDR3 is TGTGCCAGCAGCCCCTCGCGGGGGAGGACTGAAGCTTTCTTT. The chain recombines TRBV11-3 with TRBJ1-1, with a weak D call TRBD1 (5 bases). V was clipped by 5 bases and J by 5 bases, with 15 bases between them. This CDR3 is built from 14 residues. CDR1 is SGHNT, CDR2 YENEEA, per germline.

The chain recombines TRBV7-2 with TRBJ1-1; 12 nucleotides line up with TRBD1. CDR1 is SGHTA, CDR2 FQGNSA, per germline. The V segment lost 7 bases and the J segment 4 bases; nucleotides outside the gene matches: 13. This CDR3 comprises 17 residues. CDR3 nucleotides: TGTGCCAGCACCAAAGCAGGGACAGGGGGCTTCGGCACTGAAGCTTTCTTT. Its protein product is CASTKAGTGGFGTEAFF.

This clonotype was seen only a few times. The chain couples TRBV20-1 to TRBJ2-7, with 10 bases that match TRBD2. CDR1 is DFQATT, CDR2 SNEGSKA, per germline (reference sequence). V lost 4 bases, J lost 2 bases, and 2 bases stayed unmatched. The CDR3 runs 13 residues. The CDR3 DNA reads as TGCAGTGCTACTAGCGGGGGTCCCTACGAGCAGTACTTC. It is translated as CSATSGGPYEQYF.

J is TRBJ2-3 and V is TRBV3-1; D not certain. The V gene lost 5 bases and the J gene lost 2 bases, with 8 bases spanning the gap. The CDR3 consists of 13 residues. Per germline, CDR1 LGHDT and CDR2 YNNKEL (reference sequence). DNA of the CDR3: TGTGCCAGCAGCGCCCGGTACACAGATACGCAGTATTTT. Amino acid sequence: CASSARYTDTQYF.

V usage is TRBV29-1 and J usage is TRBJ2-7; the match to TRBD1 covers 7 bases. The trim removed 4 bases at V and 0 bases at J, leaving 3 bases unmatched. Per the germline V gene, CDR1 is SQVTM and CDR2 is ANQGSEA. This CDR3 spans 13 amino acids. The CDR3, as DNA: TGCAGCGTTGTTCGGGACAGCTCCTACGAGCAGTACTTC. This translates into CSVVRDSSYEQYF.

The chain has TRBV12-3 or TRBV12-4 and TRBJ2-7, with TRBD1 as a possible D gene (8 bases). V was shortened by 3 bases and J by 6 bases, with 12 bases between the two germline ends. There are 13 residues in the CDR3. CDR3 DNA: TGTGCCAGCAGTTTGGACAGGGAGGGCGAGCAGTACTTC. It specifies CASSLDREGEQYF.